Described below is a single TCR beta chain sequence and its context. The target antigen is unknown. These data originate in a study of cytomegalovirus exposure and HLA in healthy donors. Overall study findings and caveats: Most TCR beta V segments were productive about 87% or about 30% of the time in an earlier analysis. It emerged from a later analysis that several of the most significant clusters appeared to be linked to common viral pathogens. Per published accounts, TCR beta sequences correctly predicted the HLA-A and HLA-B alleles of most subjects. Listed as cytomegalovirus-associated were 150 or so TCR beta chains.

A multiplex PCR was run with 60 Vbeta primers and 13 Jbeta primers. The data were produced by immunoSEQ multiplex PCR, yet TCRdb's version contains in-frame clones alone and is incomplete. The sample includes approximately 82,000 clones, 62% of them seen just once. Germline assignment: CDR1 MDHEN and CDR2 SYDVKM. Trimming shortened V by 3 bases and J by 4 bases, and 12 bases separated the two germline ends. This CDR3 is built from 14 residues. The sample comprised PBMCs. The chain has TRBV28 and TRBJ1-2; possible D gene TRBD1, 5 bases. The receptor was isolated from a woman aged 25-40 years in good health and CMV-seropositive. The CDR3 DNA reads as TGTGCCAGCAGTTTTGCCGGGGGAACCTATGGCTACACCTTC. This sequence encodes CASSFAGGTYGYTF.